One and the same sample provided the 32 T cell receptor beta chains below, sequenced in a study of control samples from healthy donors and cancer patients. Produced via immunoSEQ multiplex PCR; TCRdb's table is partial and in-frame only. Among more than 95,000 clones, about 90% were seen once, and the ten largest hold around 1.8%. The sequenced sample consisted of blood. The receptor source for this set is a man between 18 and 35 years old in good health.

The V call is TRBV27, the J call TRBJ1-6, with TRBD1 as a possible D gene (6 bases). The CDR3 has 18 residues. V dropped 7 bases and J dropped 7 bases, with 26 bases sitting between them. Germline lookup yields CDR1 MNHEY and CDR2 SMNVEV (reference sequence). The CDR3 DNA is TGTGCCAGCACCTCACCCTTAGGGGGTCGGGTGATGAATTCACCCCTCCACTTT. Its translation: CASTSPLGGRVMNSPLHF.

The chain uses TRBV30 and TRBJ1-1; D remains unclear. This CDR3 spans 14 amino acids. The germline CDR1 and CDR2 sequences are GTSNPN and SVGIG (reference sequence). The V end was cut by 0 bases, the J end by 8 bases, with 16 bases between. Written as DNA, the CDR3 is TGTGCCTGGAGTGTACTAGGGTCGTTTAAAGAAGCTTTCTTT. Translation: CAWSVLGSFKEAFF.

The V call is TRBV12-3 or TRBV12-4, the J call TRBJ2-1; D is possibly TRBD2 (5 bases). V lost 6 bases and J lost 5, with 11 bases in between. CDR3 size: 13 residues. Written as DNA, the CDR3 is TGTGCCAGCAGCGCCACTAGAGACAATGAGCAGTTCTTC. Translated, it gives CASSATRDNEQFF.

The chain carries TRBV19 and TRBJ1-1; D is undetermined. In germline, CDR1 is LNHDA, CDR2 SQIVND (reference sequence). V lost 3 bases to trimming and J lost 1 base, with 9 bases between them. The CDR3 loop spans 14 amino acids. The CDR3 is CASSIPHRNTEAFF. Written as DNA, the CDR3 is TGTGCCAGTAGTATTCCCCACAGGAACACTGAAGCTTTCTTT.

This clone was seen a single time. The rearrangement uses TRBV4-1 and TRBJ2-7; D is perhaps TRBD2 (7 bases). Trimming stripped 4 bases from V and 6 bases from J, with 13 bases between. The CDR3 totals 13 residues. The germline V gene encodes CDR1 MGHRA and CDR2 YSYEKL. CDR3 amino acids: CASSLKGGGEQYF. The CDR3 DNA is TGCGCCAGCAGCCTAAAGGGAGGGGGCGAGCAGTACTTC.

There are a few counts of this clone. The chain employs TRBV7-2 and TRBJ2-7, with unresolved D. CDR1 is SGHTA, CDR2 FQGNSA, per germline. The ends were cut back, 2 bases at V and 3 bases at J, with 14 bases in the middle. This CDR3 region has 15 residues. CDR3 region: CASSLSPSEYYEQYF. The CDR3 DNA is TGTGCCAGCAGCTTAAGTCCCAGCGAGTACTACGAGCAGTACTTC.

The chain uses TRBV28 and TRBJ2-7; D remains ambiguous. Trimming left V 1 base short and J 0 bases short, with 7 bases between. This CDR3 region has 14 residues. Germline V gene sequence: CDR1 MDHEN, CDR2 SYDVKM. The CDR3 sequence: CASSLSRASYEQYF. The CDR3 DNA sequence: TGTGCCAGCAGTTTATCCCGGGCCTCCTACGAGCAGTACTTC.

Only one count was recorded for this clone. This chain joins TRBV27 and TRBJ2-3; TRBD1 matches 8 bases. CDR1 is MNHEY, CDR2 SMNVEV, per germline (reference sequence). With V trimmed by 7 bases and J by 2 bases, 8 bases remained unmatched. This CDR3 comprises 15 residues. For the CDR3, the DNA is TGTGCCAGCACACCCTCCAGGGGGCCCACAGATACGCAGTATTTT. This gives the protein CASTPSRGPTDTQYF.

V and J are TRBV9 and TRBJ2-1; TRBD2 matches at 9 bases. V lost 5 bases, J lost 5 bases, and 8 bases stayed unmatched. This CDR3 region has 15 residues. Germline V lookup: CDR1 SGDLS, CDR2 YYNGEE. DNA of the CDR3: TGTGCCAGCAGTGCGGGGGGGTCCCCCCACAATGAGCAGTTCTTC. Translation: CASSAGGSPHNEQFF.

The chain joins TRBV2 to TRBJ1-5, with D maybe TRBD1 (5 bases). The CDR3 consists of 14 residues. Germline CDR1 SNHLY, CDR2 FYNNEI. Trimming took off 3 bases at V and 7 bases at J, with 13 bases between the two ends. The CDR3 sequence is CASSDMRGGQPQHF. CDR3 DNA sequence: TGTGCCAGCAGTGATATGAGGGGTGGGCAGCCCCAGCATTTT.

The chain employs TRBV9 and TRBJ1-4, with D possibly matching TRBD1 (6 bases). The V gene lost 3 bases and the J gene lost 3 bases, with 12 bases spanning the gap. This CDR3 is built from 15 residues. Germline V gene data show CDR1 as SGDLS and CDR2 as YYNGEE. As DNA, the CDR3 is TGTGCCAGCAGCGCAGGGGAGTGGTCTAATGAAAAACTGTTTTTT. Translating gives CASSAGEWSNEKLFF. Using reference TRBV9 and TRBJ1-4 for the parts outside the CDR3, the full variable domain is DSGVTQTPKHLITATGQRVTLRCSPRSGDLSVYWYQQSLDQGLQFLIQYYNGEERAKGNILERFSAQQFPDLHSELNLSSLELGDSALYFCASSAGEWSNEKLFFGSGTQLSVL.

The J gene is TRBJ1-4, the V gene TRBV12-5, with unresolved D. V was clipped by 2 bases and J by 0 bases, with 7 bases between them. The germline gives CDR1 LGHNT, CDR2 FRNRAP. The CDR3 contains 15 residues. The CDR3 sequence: CASGLTPATNEKLFF. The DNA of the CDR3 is TGTGCTAGTGGTTTGACACCCGCAACTAATGAAAAACTGTTTTTT. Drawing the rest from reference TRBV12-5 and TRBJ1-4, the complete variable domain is DARVTQTPRHKVTEMGQEVTMRCQPILGHNTVFWYRQTMMQGLELLAYFRNRAPLDDSGMPKDRFSAEMPDATLATLKIQPSEPRDSAVYFCASGLTPATNEKLFFGSGTQLSVL.

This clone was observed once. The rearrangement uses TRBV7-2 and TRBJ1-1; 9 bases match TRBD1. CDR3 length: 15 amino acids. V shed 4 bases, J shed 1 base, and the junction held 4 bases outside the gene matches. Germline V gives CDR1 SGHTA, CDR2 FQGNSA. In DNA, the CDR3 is TGTGCCAGCAGCTCGGACAGGGGAAGGAACACTGAAGCTTTCTTT. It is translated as CASSSDRGRNTEAFF.

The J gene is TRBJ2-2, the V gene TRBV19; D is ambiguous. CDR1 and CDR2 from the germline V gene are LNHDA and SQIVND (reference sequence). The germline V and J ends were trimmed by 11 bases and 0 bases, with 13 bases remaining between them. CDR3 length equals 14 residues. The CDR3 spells CAVNTPPNTGELFF. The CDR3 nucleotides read TGTGCCGTAAACACACCCCCGAACACCGGGGAGCTGTTTTTT.

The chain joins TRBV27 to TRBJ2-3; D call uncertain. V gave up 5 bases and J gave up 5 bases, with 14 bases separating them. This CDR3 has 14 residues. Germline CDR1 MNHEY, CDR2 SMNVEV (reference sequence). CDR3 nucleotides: TGTGCCAGCAGTCCCCTCGCCTGGGGAGATACGCAGTATTTT. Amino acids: CASSPLAWGDTQYF.

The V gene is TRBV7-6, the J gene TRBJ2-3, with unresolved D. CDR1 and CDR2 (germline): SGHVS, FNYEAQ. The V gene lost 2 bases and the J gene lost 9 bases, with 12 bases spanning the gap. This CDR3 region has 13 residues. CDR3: CASSLLLGSTQYF. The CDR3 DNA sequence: TGTGCCAGCAGCTTATTGCTCGGCTCCACGCAGTATTTT.

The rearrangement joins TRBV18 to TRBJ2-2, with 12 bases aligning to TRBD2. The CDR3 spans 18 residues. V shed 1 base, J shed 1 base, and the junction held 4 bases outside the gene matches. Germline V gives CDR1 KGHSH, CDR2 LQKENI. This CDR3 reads CASSPQGLAGRNTGELFF. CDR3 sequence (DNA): TGTGCCAGCTCACCACAGGGACTAGCGGGCAGGAACACCGGGGAGCTGTTTTTT.

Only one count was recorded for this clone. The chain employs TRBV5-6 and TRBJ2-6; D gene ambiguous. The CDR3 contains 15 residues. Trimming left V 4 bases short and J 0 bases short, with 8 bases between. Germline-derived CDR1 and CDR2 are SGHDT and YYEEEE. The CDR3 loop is CASSHYSSGANVLTF. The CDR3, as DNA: TGTGCCAGCAGCCATTACAGCTCTGGGGCCAACGTCCTGACTTTC.

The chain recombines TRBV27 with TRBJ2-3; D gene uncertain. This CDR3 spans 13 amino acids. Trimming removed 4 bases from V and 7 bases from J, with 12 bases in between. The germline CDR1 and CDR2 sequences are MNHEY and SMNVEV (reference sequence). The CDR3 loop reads CASSYSYRNTQYF. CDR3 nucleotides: TGTGCCAGCAGTTATTCTTACAGAAATACGCAGTATTTT.

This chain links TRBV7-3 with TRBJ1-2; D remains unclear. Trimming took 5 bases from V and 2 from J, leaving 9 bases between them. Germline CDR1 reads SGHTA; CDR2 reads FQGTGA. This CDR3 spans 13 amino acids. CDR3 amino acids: CASSPDKNYGYTF. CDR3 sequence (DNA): TGTGCCAGCAGCCCCGACAAAAACTATGGCTACACCTTC.

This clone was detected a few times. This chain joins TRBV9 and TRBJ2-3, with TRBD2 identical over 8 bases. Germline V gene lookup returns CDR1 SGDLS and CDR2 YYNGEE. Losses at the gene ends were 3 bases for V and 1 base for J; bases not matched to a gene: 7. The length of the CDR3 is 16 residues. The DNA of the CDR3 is TGTGCCAGCAGCGCCGGGGGGGGTCAAGGCACAGATACGCAGTATTTT. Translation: CASSAGGGQGTDTQYF.

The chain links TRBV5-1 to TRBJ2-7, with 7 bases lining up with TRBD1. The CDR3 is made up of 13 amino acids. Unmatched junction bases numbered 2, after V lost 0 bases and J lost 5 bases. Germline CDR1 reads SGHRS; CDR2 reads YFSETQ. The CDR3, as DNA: TGCGCCAGCAGCTTGGAAGGGGGCCACGAGCAGTACTTC. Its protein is CASSLEGGHEQYF. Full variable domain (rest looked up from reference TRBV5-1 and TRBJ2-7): KAGVTQTPRYLIKTRGQQVTLSCSPISGHRSVSWYQQTPGQGLQFLFEYFSETQRNKGNFPGRFSGRQFSNSRSEMNVSTLELGDSALYLCASSLEGGHEQYFGPGTRLTVT.

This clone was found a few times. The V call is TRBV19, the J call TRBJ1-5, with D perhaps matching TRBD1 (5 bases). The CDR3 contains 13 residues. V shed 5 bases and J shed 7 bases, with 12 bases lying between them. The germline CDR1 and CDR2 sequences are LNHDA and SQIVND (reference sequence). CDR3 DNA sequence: TGTGCCAGTAGTTTGGGGGACCCCCAGCCCCAGCATTTT. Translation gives CASSLGDPQPQHF. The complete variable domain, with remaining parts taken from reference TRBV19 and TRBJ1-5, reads DGGITQSPKYLFRKEGQNVTLSCEQNLNHDAMYWYRQDPGQGLRLIYYSQIVNDFQKGDIAEGYSVSREKKESFPLTVTSAQKNPTAFYLCASSLGDPQPQHFGDGTRLSIL.

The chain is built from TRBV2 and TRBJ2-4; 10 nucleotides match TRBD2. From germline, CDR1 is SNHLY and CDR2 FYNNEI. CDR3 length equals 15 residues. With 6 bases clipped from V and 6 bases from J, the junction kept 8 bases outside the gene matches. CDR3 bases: TGTGCCAGCAGCCCTAGGACTAGCGGCAGAAACATTCAGTACTTC. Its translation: CASSPRTSGRNIQYF.

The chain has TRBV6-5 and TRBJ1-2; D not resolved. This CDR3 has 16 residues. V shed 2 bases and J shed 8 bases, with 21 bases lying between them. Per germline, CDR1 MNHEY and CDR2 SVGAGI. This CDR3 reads CASSYRTREPKRGYTF. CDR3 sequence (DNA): TGTGCCAGCAGTTACAGGACTCGGGAGCCTAAGCGAGGCTACACCTTC.

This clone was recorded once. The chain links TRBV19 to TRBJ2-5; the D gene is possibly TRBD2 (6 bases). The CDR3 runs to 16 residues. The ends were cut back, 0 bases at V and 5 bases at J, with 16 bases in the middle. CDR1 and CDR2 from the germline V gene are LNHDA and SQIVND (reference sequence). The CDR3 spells CASSIDRSGGEETQYF. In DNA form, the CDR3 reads TGTGCCAGTAGTATAGATAGATCCGGGGGAGAGGAGACCCAGTACTTC.

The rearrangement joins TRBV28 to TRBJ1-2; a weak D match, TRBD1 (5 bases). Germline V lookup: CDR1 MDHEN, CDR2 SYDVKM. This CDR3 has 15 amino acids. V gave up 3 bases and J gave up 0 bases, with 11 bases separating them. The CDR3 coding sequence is TGTGCCAGCAGTTTCGGGGGACTATCTAACTATGGCTACACCTTC. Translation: CASSFGGLSNYGYTF.

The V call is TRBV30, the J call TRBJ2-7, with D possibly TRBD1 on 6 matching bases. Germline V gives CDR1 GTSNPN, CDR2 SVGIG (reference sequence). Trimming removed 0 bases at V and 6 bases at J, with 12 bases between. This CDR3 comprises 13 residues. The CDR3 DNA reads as TGTGCCTGGAGTGTACGACAGGCGGTCGAGCAGTACTTC. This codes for CAWSVRQAVEQYF.

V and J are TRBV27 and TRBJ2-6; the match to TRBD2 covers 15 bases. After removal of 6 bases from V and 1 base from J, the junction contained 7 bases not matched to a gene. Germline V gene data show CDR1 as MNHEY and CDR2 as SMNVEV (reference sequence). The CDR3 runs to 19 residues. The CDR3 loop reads CASSRTSGRAYSGANVLTF. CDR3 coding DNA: TGTGCCAGCAGCCGGACTAGCGGGAGGGCCTATTCTGGGGCCAACGTCCTGACTTTC. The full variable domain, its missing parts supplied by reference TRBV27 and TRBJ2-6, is EAQVTQNPRYLITVTGKKLTVTCSQNMNHEYMSWYRQDPGLGLRQIYYSMNVEVTDKGDVPEGYKVSRKEKRNFPLILESPSPNQTSLYFCASSRTSGRAYSGANVLTFGAGSRLTVL.

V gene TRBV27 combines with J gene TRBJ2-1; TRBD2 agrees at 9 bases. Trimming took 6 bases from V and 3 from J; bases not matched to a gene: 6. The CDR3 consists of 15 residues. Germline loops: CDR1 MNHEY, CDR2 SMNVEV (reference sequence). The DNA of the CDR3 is TGTGCCAGCAGAACCGCTAGCGGGGACTACAATGAGCAGTTCTTC. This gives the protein CASRTASGDYNEQFF.

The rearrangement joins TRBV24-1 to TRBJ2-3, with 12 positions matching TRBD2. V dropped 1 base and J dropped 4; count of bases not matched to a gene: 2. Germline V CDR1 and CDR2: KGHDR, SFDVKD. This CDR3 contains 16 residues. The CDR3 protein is CATSDFTSGRSDTQYF. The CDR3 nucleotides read TGTGCCACCAGTGATTTTACTAGCGGGAGGTCAGATACGCAGTATTTT.

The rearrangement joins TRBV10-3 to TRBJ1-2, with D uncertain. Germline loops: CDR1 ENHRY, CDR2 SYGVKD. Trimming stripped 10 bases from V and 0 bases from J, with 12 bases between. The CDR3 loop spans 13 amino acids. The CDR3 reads CAKSAGTNYGYTF. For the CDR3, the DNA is TGTGCCAAGTCCGCCGGGACTAACTATGGCTACACCTTC.